The T cell receptor (beta chain) described here comes from a study of cytomegalovirus exposure and HLA in healthy donors. Primers: 60 Vbeta forward and 13 Jbeta reverse. TCRdb keeps only in-frame clones here, not all; method: immunoSEQ multiplex PCR. Of about 200,000 clones listed, nearly 80% are singletons. Whole-study results and caveats: As a later analysis showed, a missense DCLRE1C variant was linked to trimming of TCR beta V- and J-genes. Rarity characterized most TCR sequences, yet some public TCRs appeared in many donors. A later analysis showed TCR association rates differing by HLA locus, peaking at DRB1 and lowest at HLA-C.

J gave up 4 bases and V 5 bases, and 8 bases lay outside the gene matches. In germline, CDR1 is SEHNR, CDR2 FQNEAQ (reference sequence). This CDR3 spans 15 amino acids. On this clone: Its antigen is as yet unknown.

The rearrangement uses TRBV7-9 and TRBJ2-5; 9 bases match TRBD1. Sequencing was performed on PBMCs. The TCR was taken from a man aged 18-30 years in good health and CMV-seronegative. Here the CDR3 DNA reads TGTGCCAGCAGCCTAGGACAGGGGTCCGGAGAGACCCAGTACTTC. Its translation: CASSLGQGSGETQYF.